These T cell receptor beta chains were read from a single sample in a study of blood T cell repertoires in COVID-19. Sequencing used immunoSEQ multiplex PCR; TCRdb keeps in-frame clones, though not all of them. The sample consists of approximately 82,000 clones, 85% to 95% of them appearing once. The sequenced material came from peripheral blood. These receptors were collected from a woman in her fifties or sixties with active COVID-19. Both conserved end residues are part of each CDR3. Each record gives: clone size, V gene, J gene, D gene, CDR3 protein, CDR3 DNA. D genes are given only for firm matches. Size tells how often a clone was seen (once, few, many) or the class of an expanded clone, and some rows leave it out.

-,TRBV19,TRBJ2-7,-,CASSTSGVRDEQYF,TGTGCCAGTAGTACGAGTGGCGTCCGGGACGAGCAGTACTTC
once,TRBV12-5,TRBJ2-7,-,CASGPVSGTRSYEQYF,TGTGCTAGTGGTCCTGTTTCTGGGACAAGATCCTACGAGCAGTACTTC
-,TRBV28,TRBJ1-2,-,CASSSYGAEVVKDGYTF,TGTGCCAGCAGTTCTTATGGGGCAGAGGTGGTGAAGGATGGCTACACCTTC
-,TRBV19,TRBJ2-3,TRBD2,CASSTGLAPYLRPDTQYF,TGTGCCAGTAGTACTGGACTAGCCCCATATCTTCGGCCAGATACGCAGTATTTT
-,TRBV9,TRBJ2-5,TRBD1,CASSVAEGQAIETQYF,TGTGCCAGCAGCGTAGCGGAGGGACAGGCGATAGAGACCCAGTACTTC
-,TRBV5-1,TRBJ2-7,-,CASSLLSGTDEQYF,TGCGCCAGCAGCTTGTTATCGGGTACGGACGAGCAGTACTTC
-,TRBV10-2,TRBJ1-1,-,CASSDTLRQVEAFF,TGCGCCAGCAGCGATACTCTAAGACAGGTTGAAGCTTTCTTT
once,TRBV12-5,TRBJ2-1,TRBD1,CASGTGTGYDNEQFF,TGTGCTAGTGGAACCGGGACAGGCTACGACAATGAGCAGTTCTTC
-,TRBV5-4,TRBJ2-4,-,CASSSLDIGKNIQYF,TGTGCCAGCAGCTCCCTGGACATCGGCAAAAACATTCAGTACTTC
-,TRBV6-5,TRBJ1-1,TRBD1,CAGSGTGNTEAFF,TGTGCCGGATCCGGGACAGGGAACACTGAAGCTTTCTTT
-,TRBV30,TRBJ2-7,TRBD1,CAWWGTGRGEQYF,TGTGCCTGGTGGGGGACAGGGCGAGGCGAGCAGTACTTC
-,TRBV2,TRBJ2-7,TRBD2,CASTYGTSGPSLWYF,TGTGCCAGCACTTATGGGACTAGCGGGCCGTCTTTGTGGTACTTC
-,TRBV29-1,TRBJ2-3,TRBD2,CSAARGGTDTQYF,TGCAGCGCCGCGCGGGGGGGCACAGATACGCAGTATTTT
-,TRBV4-1,TRBJ2-7,TRBD2,CASSREPTSGSYEQYF,TGCGCCAGCAGCCGAGAACCGACTAGCGGGTCCTACGAGCAGTACTTC
-,TRBV10-3,TRBJ1-2,-,CAISESRGNGYTF,TGTGCCATCAGTGAAAGCAGGGGTAATGGCTACACCTTC
once,TRBV9,TRBJ2-2,TRBD1,CASSVASGQGAAGELFF,TGTGCCAGCAGCGTAGCATCGGGACAGGGGGCTGCCGGGGAGCTGTTTTTT
-,TRBV30,TRBJ2-7,TRBD2,CASDAGGGTYEQYF,TGTGCGTCGGACGCGGGCGGGGGGACCTACGAGCAGTACTTC
-,TRBV5-5,TRBJ2-6,-,CASSLPGTGANVLTF,TGTGCCAGCAGCTTACCGGGGACTGGGGCCAACGTCCTGACTTTC
-,TRBV3-1/TRBV3-2,TRBJ1-5,-,CASSDRGQNNQPQHF,TGTGCCAGCAGCGACCGCGGACAGAACAATCAGCCCCAGCATTTT
-,TRBV5-1,TRBJ1-3,TRBD1,CASSFTGEGNTIYF,TGCGCCAGCAGCTTCACAGGGGAAGGAAACACCATATATTTT
few,TRBV29-1,TRBJ2-6,-,CSVKGGLSGANVLTF,TGCAGCGTGAAGGGCGGGCTCTCTGGGGCCAACGTCCTGACTTTC
-,TRBV7-3,TRBJ2-1,TRBD2,CASSLSGSYNEQFF,TGTGCCAGCAGCTTAAGCGGGAGCTACAATGAGCAGTTCTTC
-,TRBV27,TRBJ2-3,TRBD2,CARIPPSGGPTDTQYF,TGTGCCAGGATTCCTCCTAGCGGGGGACCCACAGATACGCAGTATTTT
-,TRBV28,TRBJ1-1,-,CASRIPRDTNSNTEAFF,TGTGCCAGCAGGATCCCCCGGGACACCAACTCGAACACTGAAGCTTTCTTT
-,TRBV6-1,TRBJ2-5,-,CASSETKGPWETQYF,TGTGCCAGCAGTGAGACCAAGGGGCCCTGGGAGACCCAGTACTTC
-,TRBV28,TRBJ1-2,-,CASNTPRKGEYNYGYTF,TGTGCCAGCAACACTCCCCGGAAGGGAGAGTATAACTATGGCTACACCTTC
once,TRBV19,TRBJ2-6,-,CASRTDSSGANVLTF,TGTGCCAGTAGGACCGACAGCTCTGGGGCCAACGTCCTGACTTTC
-,TRBV7-2,TRBJ1-2,-,CASSLVSAGRGYGYTF,TGTGCCAGCAGCTTAGTGAGTGCCGGCAGGGGTTATGGCTACACCTTC
-,TRBV28,TRBJ1-4,-,CASSPGGLDGEKLFF,TGTGCCAGCAGTCCCGGGGGGTTGGATGGAGAAAAACTGTTTTTT
-,TRBV9,TRBJ2-4,-,CAGSVSAGLAKNIQYF,TGTGCCGGCAGCGTATCGGCAGGACTAGCCAAAAACATTCAGTACTTC
-,TRBV7-9,TRBJ2-1,TRBD2,CASSSGTSVPNYNEQFF,TGTGCCAGCAGCTCAGGGACTAGTGTACCCAATTACAATGAGCAGTTCTTC
-,TRBV19,TRBJ2-5,-,CASTTIPVKTQYF,TGTGCCAGTACCACCATACCGGTTAAGACCCAGTACTTC
-,TRBV28,TRBJ2-7,TRBD1,CASSLGQGASDEQYF,TGTGCCAGCAGTTTAGGGCAGGGGGCTTCTGACGAGCAGTACTTC
-,TRBV19,TRBJ1-5,-,CASNTQGNSNQPQHF,TGTGCCAGTAATACCCAGGGGAATAGCAATCAGCCCCAGCATTTT
-,TRBV7-2,TRBJ2-7,TRBD1,CASSPRQGSYEQYF,TGTGCCAGCAGCCCCCGACAGGGTTCCTACGAGCAGTACTTC
-,TRBV2,TRBJ2-3,-,CASSSGTTTDTQYF,TGTGCCAGCAGTTCCGGGACAACCACAGATACGCAGTATTTT
-,TRBV19,TRBJ2-1,-,CASSIEGYEQFF,TGTGCCAGTAGTATAGAGGGCTATGAGCAGTTCTTC
-,TRBV7-2,TRBJ2-7,TRBD1,CASSSPRGGQGTYEQYF,TGTGCCAGCAGCTCCCCTCGTGGGGGACAGGGTACCTACGAGCAGTACTTC
-,TRBV18,TRBJ2-5,TRBD1,CASSEDRVQETQYF,TGTGCCAGCTCAGAAGACAGGGTGCAAGAGACCCAGTACTTC
-,TRBV7-2,TRBJ1-3,-,CASSSLQGYSGNTIYF,TGTGCCAGCAGCTCCCTACAGGGTTACTCTGGAAACACCATATATTTT
once,TRBV28,TRBJ1-4,-,CASSLRRGNEKLFF,TGTGCCAGCAGTCTGCGGCGTGGTAATGAAAAACTGTTTTTT
-,TRBV3-1/TRBV3-2,TRBJ1-2,TRBD1,CASSPWPYRGEGYTF,TGTGCCAGCAGCCCATGGCCCTACAGGGGGGAAGGCTACACCTTC
-,TRBV24-1,TRBJ2-1,TRBD2,CATSALGLAGDGYNEQFF,TGTGCCACCAGTGCTTTAGGACTAGCCGGAGATGGGTACAATGAGCAGTTCTTC
-,TRBV7-2,TRBJ2-3,-,CASSLEAGVHTDTQYF,TGTGCCAGCAGCTTAGAGGCAGGGGTCCACACAGATACGCAGTATTTT
-,TRBV20-1,TRBJ1-2,-,CSASTGSGYGYTF,TGCAGTGCTAGTACGGGGTCGGGATATGGCTACACCTTC
-,TRBV5-1,TRBJ1-1,-,CASSFDSYTEAFF,TGCGCCAGCAGCTTTGACAGCTACACTGAAGCTTTCTTT
-,TRBV19,TRBJ1-1,-,CASSRQSRGFTEAFF,TGTGCCAGTTCTAGACAGTCGAGAGGATTCACTGAAGCTTTCTTT
-,TRBV5-1,TRBJ1-4,-,CASSLGPEDVNEKLFF,TGCGCCAGCAGCTTGGGACCGGAGGATGTAAATGAAAAACTGTTTTTT
-,TRBV3-1/TRBV3-2,TRBJ1-2,-,CASSQVSNGGYTF,TGTGCCAGCAGCCAAGTTAGTAACGGTGGCTACACCTTC
-,TRBV5-6,TRBJ2-2,-,CASSESPTGMSGELFF,TGTGCCAGCAGCGAGAGCCCCACAGGGATGTCCGGGGAGCTGTTTTTT
-,TRBV5-1,TRBJ2-7,TRBD1,CASSLGDRGYEQYF,TGCGCCAGCAGCTTGGGGGACAGGGGCTACGAGCAGTACTTC
-,TRBV4-3,TRBJ1-2,-,CASSQALGSQTYGYTF,TGCGCCAGCAGCCAAGCTTTGGGCAGTCAGACCTATGGCTACACCTTC